Listed below are T cell receptor beta chains from one sample, sequenced in a study of cytomegalovirus exposure and HLA in healthy donors. Assay: immunoSEQ multiplex PCR; the TCRdb copy retains only in-frame clones and omits some. This sample yields under 200,000 clones, of which 75% to 90% are seen a single time; over 5.5% belongs to the top ten. The sample comprised PBMCs. These receptors came from a man aged 40-50 years in good health and CMV-seropositive. The CDR3 runs from the conserved cysteine through the conserved F or W. Fields, in order: V gene, J gene, D gene, clone size, CDR3 protein, CDR3 DNA. D genes are given only for firm matches. Expanded clones are given a class, and other clones once, few, many or no size at all.

>TRBV11-2|TRBJ1-1|NA|NA
CASSSQGNTEAFF
TGTGCCAGCAGCTCCCAGGGTAACACTGAAGCTTTCTTT
>TRBV28|TRBJ1-2|NA|NA
CASSPMAGRFGYTF
TGTGCCAGCAGTCCCATGGCAGGGCGCTTCGGCTACACCTTC
>TRBV6-1|TRBJ2-7|TRBD1|few
CASSEAGTANYEQYF
TGTGCCAGCAGTGAAGCTGGGACAGCGAACTACGAGCAGTACTTC
>TRBV13|TRBJ2-3|NA|NA
CASSLVSGLTDTQYF
TGTGCCAGCAGCTTAGTAAGCGGACTCACAGATACGCAGTATTTT
>TRBV19|TRBJ2-7|NA|NA
CASSSDTSYEQYF
TGTGCCAGTAGTAGCGACACTTCCTACGAGCAGTACTTC
>TRBV5-3|TRBJ2-7|NA|NA
CANPGGRESYEQYF
TGTGCCAATCCTGGGGGCAGGGAGAGCTACGAGCAGTACTTC
>TRBV9|TRBJ1-1|NA|NA
CASSGSAGNTEAFF
TGTGCCAGCAGCGGTAGCGCTGGAAACACTGAAGCTTTCTTT
>TRBV28|TRBJ2-7|NA|NA
CASAPGSTLSF
TGTGCCAGCGCCCCGGGGTCTACCTTGTCTTTC
>TRBV30|TRBJ1-3|NA|few
CAWSSSSGNTIYF
TGTGCCTGGAGTTCCTCCTCTGGAAACACCATATATTTT
>TRBV7-3|TRBJ2-5|TRBD2|NA
CASSLGGSGGAETQYF
TGTGCCAGCAGCTTAGGAGGTAGCGGGGGGGCTGAGACCCAGTACTTC
>TRBV14|TRBJ2-7|NA|NA
CASSQVRGYEQYF
TGTGCCAGCAGCCAAGTACGGGGTTACGAGCAGTACTTC
>TRBV7-2|TRBJ2-7|TRBD1|NA
CASSLSSGTGSYEQYF
TGTGCCAGCAGCCTATCCTCCGGGACAGGATCCTACGAGCAGTACTTC
>TRBV30|TRBJ2-7|NA|NA
CAWRFRSGAYEQYF
TGTGCCTGGAGGTTCCGATCGGGAGCCTACGAGCAGTACTTC
>TRBV28|TRBJ2-3|NA|NA
CASLTVSTDTQYF
TGTGCCAGTCTTACAGTGAGCACAGATACGCAGTATTTT
>TRBV7-9|TRBJ2-6|TRBD1|NA
CASSLVPTGVGSGANVLTF
TGTGCCAGCAGCTTAGTCCCGACAGGGGTAGGCTCTGGGGCCAACGTCCTGACTTTC
>TRBV9|TRBJ1-1|NA|NA
CASSGREGGYTEAFF
TGTGCCAGCAGCGGTAGGGAGGGCGGGTATACTGAAGCTTTCTTT
>TRBV6-5|TRBJ2-5|TRBD2|NA
CASSYSIWGGETQYF
TGTGCCAGCAGTTACTCGATTTGGGGGGGGGAGACCCAGTACTTC
>TRBV5-1|TRBJ2-7|TRBD2|NA
CASSYSGTSGTYEQYF
TGCGCCAGCAGCTATTCCGGGACTAGCGGTACCTACGAGCAGTACTTC